The 9 T cell receptor beta chains below come from one sample, sequenced in a study of response to subunit inactivated influenza vaccine (dated by TCRdb to the late 2010s). Receptor libraries were prepared by RT-PCR. The sample was run on an Illumina HiSeq 2500. TCRdb redid the processing of the public reads, applying fastp at Q25 and MiXCR, and retained in-frame beta chains. Each entry is one CDR3 protein sequence, shown with its most common DNA and genes. This sample lists around 540,000 distinct CDR3 sequences; roughly 10% were detected once. Roughly 10% of the sample belongs to the ten largest clones. The source was PBMCs from blood, collected on the day of vaccination. All receptors come from a man aged 50-60 years who received an inactivated influenza vaccine. Donor details come from another sample of the same person, matched by shared clones.

The table lists this clonotype with a few counts. The genes are TRBV12-3 or TRBV12-4 and TRBJ2-2; TRBD1 might be the D (6 bases). The germline V and J ends were trimmed by 3 bases and 6 bases, with 11 bases remaining between them. The CDR3 has 14 residues. The CDR3 reads CASSLGQSAGELFF. The CDR3 bases are TGTGCCAGCAGTTTGGGACAATCCGCCGGGGAGCTGTTTTTT.

This clonotype was seen once. This chain connects TRBV11-2 to TRBJ2-4; 10 nucleotides line up with TRBD2. The CDR3 is 15 residues long. CDR1 and CDR2 from the germline V gene are SGHAT and FQNNGV. Trimming cost V 4 bases and J 15 bases; bases outside gene matches: 15. The CDR3 sequence is CASSSSGTSAGAGYF. CDR3 bases: TGTGCCAGCAGCTCTTCAGGGACTAGCGCTGGGGCGGGGTACTTC.

The chain links TRBV12-3 or TRBV12-4 to TRBJ1-6; D is ambiguous. The length of the CDR3 is 15 residues. V lost 8 bases, J lost 0 bases, and 11 bases lay in between. The CDR3 is CASGMGSSYNSPLHF. The CDR3 coding sequence is TGTGCCAGCGGTATGGGGAGCTCCTATAATTCACCCCTCCACTTT.

This clonotype occurred many times. The chain has TRBV29-1 and TRBJ2-3; D possibly corresponds to TRBD2 (5 bases). Germline-derived CDR1 and CDR2 are SQVTM and ANQGSEA. The V gene lost 7 bases and the J gene lost 0 bases, with 11 bases spanning the gap. This CDR3 contains 13 residues. The chain's CDR3 is CSGDYSSTDTQYF. The CDR3 DNA sequence: TGCAGCGGAGACTATTCTAGCACAGATACGCAGTATTTT.

This clonotype has more than one count but fewer than ten. This rearrangement joins TRBV11-2 to TRBJ2-3, with 13 bases that match TRBD2. This CDR3 has 18 residues. Trimming at V came to 7 bases and at J to 0 bases, leaving 10 bases not matched to a gene. CDR1 and CDR2 from the germline V gene are SGHAT and FQNNGV. For the CDR3, the DNA is TGTGCCAGCACCAGGGGACTAGCGGGGACCCCTAGCACAGATACGCAGTATTTT. Translated: CASTRGLAGTPSTDTQYF.

This clonotype was seen repeatedly, ten times or more. The V and J genes are TRBV6-2 or TRBV6-3 and TRBJ2-1; D possibly matches TRBD1 or TRBD2 (6 bases each). The ends were cut back, 2 bases at V and 7 bases at J, with 30 bases in the middle. Germline values: CDR1 MNHEY, CDR2 SVGEGT. This CDR3 is built from 20 residues. The CDR3 DNA sequence: TGTGCCAGCAGTTACCCCCGCTCATATACCGGGGGCGTTGTAAAGAATGAGCAGTTCTTC. This encodes CASSYPRSYTGGVVKNEQFF.

The rearrangement joins TRBV5-1 to TRBJ2-1; TRBD1 might be the D (5 bases). CDR1 and CDR2 (germline): SGHRS, YFSETQ. The CDR3 runs to 13 residues. V gave up 5 bases and J gave up 2 bases, with 8 bases separating them. CDR3 DNA sequence: TGCGCCAGCAGAGTGGGGCCCTACAATGAGCAGTTCTTC. Translated, it gives CASRVGPYNEQFF.

This clonotype occurred many times. The chain employs TRBV11-2 and TRBJ2-5, with 9 bases fitting TRBD1. This CDR3 is built from 14 residues. Germline values: CDR1 SGHAT, CDR2 FQNNGV. After removal of 5 bases from V and 5 bases from J, the junction contained 6 bases not matched to a gene. The CDR3 loop is CASSHGQGIETQYF. Here the CDR3 DNA reads TGTGCCAGCAGCCACGGACAGGGGATTGAGACCCAGTACTTC.

The rearrangement joins TRBV5-6 to TRBJ1-5; weak D call: TRBD1 (6 bases). The CDR3 runs 13 residues. Trimming took 4 bases from V and 5 from J, leaving 10 bases between them. Per germline, CDR1 SGHDT and CDR2 YYEEEE. CDR3 nucleotides: TGTGCCAGCAGCCAGACAGGCTATCAGCCCCAGCATTTT. Amino acid sequence: CASSQTGYQPQHF.